The clone carrying this T cell receptor (beta chain) showed up just a few times. These data come from a study of shared clonotypes between healthy human individuals. Trimming took 2 bases from V and 0 from J, leaving 4 bases between them. There are 13 residues in the CDR3. CDR1 MGHDK and CDR2 SYGVNS come from the germline V gene. Nashville, Tennessee was home to all donors, who were Caucasian adults. TCRdb keeps only in-frame clones here, not all; method: immunoSEQ multiplex PCR. The table shows more than 2,000,000 clones, with more than 80% occurring only once. The TCR sequence derives from a man younger than 35 in good health. Some clones in this sample may be carry-over from other donors' samples. The chain is built from TRBV25-1 and TRBJ1-1; D not certain. The sample was naive CD4+ T cells from PBMCs. As to subset: CD45RA+ positively selected. This chain's CDR3 is CASSERLNTEAFF. CDR3 nucleotide sequence: TGTGCCAGCAGTGAACGGCTGAACACTGAAGCTTTCTTT.